This TCR beta chain was captured by sequencing in a study of blood T cell repertoires in COVID-19. Study-wide background: Spain, Italy and the United States supplied samples that represented acute and convalescent COVID-19. From T cells, B-cell-depleted T cells, or PBMCs came the material, which was cDNA or gDNA.

This clone has a handful of counts. Germline CDR1 reads DFQATT; CDR2 reads SNEGSKA (reference sequence). CDR3 size: 11 residues. V was trimmed by 4 bases and J by 9 bases, leaving 12 bases between them. Here immunoSEQ multiplex PCR was the method, and the copy in TCRdb shows in-frame clones only, minus some. The sample records under 250,000 clones, almost 85% being singletons. Seattle researchers signed up patients amid active infection and tracked them longitudinally. The chain combines TRBV20-1 with TRBJ1-1; D gene unclear. The sample comprised peripheral blood. The source of this sequence is a woman between 65 and 79 years old with COVID-19, enrolled during active disease. CDR3 nucleotides: TGCAGTGCTACATCCAGTCTGAAAGCTTTCTTT. Translating gives CSATSSLKAFF.